This is a list of T cell receptor beta chains from one sample in a study of blood T cell repertoires in COVID-19. Clones were sequenced by immunoSEQ multiplex PCR, and TCRdb holds only the in-frame ones, with some missing. The sample has around 400,000 clones; around nine tenths are singletons. Source material: PBMCs or T cells enriched from blood (not recorded which). The receptors derive from a woman in her thirties who had recovered from COVID-19. The CDR3 runs from the conserved cysteine through the conserved F or W. The D gene is left open where the match is weak. Rows give clone size only sometimes, using once, few, many, or a class for an expanded clone.

v_call,d_call,j_call,clone_size,cdr3_aa,cdr3_nt
TRBV19,NA,TRBJ2-2,NA,CASIGSLRGELFF,TGTGCCAGTATCGGGTCTTTACGCGGGGAGCTGTTTTTT
TRBV3-1/TRBV3-2,NA,TRBJ2-7,NA,CASSQVVSASYEQYF,TGTGCCAGCAGCCAAGTGGTTAGCGCGAGCTACGAGCAGTACTTC
TRBV6-1,NA,TRBJ2-3,NA,CASSEAGEPTDTQYF,TGTGCCAGCAGTGAAGCGGGAGAACCCACAGATACGCAGTATTTT
TRBV3-1/TRBV3-2,TRBD1,TRBJ1-3,NA,CASSQYRGMGNTIYF,TGTGCCAGCAGCCAATACAGGGGAATGGGAAACACCATATATTTT
TRBV3-1/TRBV3-2,TRBD1,TRBJ2-5,NA,CASSQGTGGETQYF,TGTGCCAGCAGCCAAGGGACAGGAGGAGAGACCCAGTACTTC
TRBV4-3,NA,TRBJ1-1,few,CASSQTREDTEAFF,TGCGCCAGCAGCCAGACCCGGGAGGACACTGAAGCTTTCTTT
TRBV28,TRBD2,TRBJ2-1,NA,CASSFGLAGNNEQFF,TGTGCCAGCAGTTTCGGACTAGCGGGAAACAATGAGCAGTTCTTC
TRBV5-1,TRBD1,TRBJ1-4,NA,CASRSGTGVGYEKLFF,TGCGCCAGCAGATCCGGGACAGGGGTGGGGTATGAAAAACTGTTTTTT
TRBV11-3,TRBD1,TRBJ2-2,NA,CASSSRGYGTEDTGELFF,TGTGCCAGCAGCTCCAGAGGGTATGGGACAGAGGACACCGGGGAGCTGTTTTTT
TRBV9,TRBD2,TRBJ2-1,NA,CASSVGIGSSGGPNEQFF,TGTGCCAGCAGCGTAGGTATCGGGAGTAGCGGGGGCCCCAATGAGCAGTTCTTC
TRBV15,TRBD1,TRBJ2-6,NA,CATRGTGGAGANVLTF,TGTGCCACTCGGGGGACAGGGGGCGCTGGGGCCAACGTCCTGACTTTC
TRBV28,TRBD1,TRBJ1-6,NA,CASTPPGGRNSPLHF,TGTGCCAGCACTCCCCCAGGGGGTCGGAATTCACCCCTCCACTTT
TRBV7-2,NA,TRBJ2-7,once,CASSGDTNSYEQYF,TGTGCCAGCAGCGGGGACACCAACTCCTACGAGCAGTACTTC
TRBV2,TRBD1,TRBJ1-2,NA,CASRAGGGYTF,TGTGCCAGCAGGGCAGGGGGTGGCTACACCTTC
TRBV6-5,NA,TRBJ1-2,NA,CASSSDSEEYGYTF,TGTGCCAGCAGCTCGGACAGCGAGGAGTATGGCTACACCTTC
TRBV11-1,NA,TRBJ2-7,once,CASSFGVDEQYF,TGTGCCAGCAGCTTCGGGGTCGACGAGCAGTACTTC
TRBV4-2,NA,TRBJ2-2,few,CASSQDVAAAGELFF,TGTGCCAGCAGCCAAGATGTGGCCGCGGCCGGGGAGCTGTTTTTT
TRBV7-6,TRBD2,TRBJ2-3,NA,CASTKGLAGDTQYF,TGTGCCAGCACAAAGGGACTAGCGGGAGATACGCAGTATTTT
TRBV21-1,NA,TRBJ2-1,NA,CASTRLASNEQFF,TGTGCCAGCACCAGGCTAGCTAGTAATGAGCAGTTCTTC
TRBV7-2,NA,TRBJ1-1,NA,CASSLAPSNTEAFF,TGTGCCAGCAGCTTAGCGCCCAGTAACACTGAAGCTTTCTTT
TRBV30,NA,TRBJ2-6,NA,CAWSDESGANVLTF,TGTGCCTGGAGTGATGAGTCTGGGGCCAACGTCCTGACTTTC
TRBV4-1,NA,TRBJ1-5,NA,CASSQVLTGNQPQHF,TGCGCCAGCAGCCAAGTGTTAACAGGCAATCAGCCCCAGCATTTT
TRBV28,NA,TRBJ1-3,NA,CASSDNGVFSGNTIYF,TGTGCCAGCAGCGATAATGGAGTATTCTCTGGAAACACCATATATTTT
TRBV24-1,NA,TRBJ1-5,NA,CATSEGGDGPQHF,TGTGCCACCAGTGAGGGGGGTGATGGGCCCCAGCATTTT
TRBV7-9,NA,TRBJ1-2,NA,CASSLGTAGWGNYGYTF,TGTGCCAGCAGCTTAGGGACCGCAGGGTGGGGAAACTATGGCTACACCTTC
TRBV7-2,TRBD1,TRBJ1-6,NA,CASSFDRVNPPLHF,TGTGCCAGCAGCTTCGACAGGGTCAACCCCCCCCTCCACTTT
TRBV7-8,NA,TRBJ1-2,NA,CASSLGATFYGYTF,TGTGCCAGCAGCTTAGGGGCTACGTTCTATGGCTACACCTTC
TRBV7-3,NA,TRBJ1-2,NA,CASSPDSNGGYTF,TGTGCCAGCAGCCCAGACTCCAACGGGGGCTACACCTTC
TRBV20-1,NA,TRBJ1-2,NA,CSARQGHGYTF,TGCAGTGCTAGACAGGGGCATGGCTACACCTTC
TRBV6-4,TRBD1,TRBJ1-6,NA,CASSATGVSPLHF,TGTGCCAGCAGTGCGACAGGGGTTTCACCCCTCCACTTT
TRBV20-1,TRBD1,TRBJ1-1,NA,CRGQANTEAFF,TGCAGAGGACAGGCGAACACTGAAGCTTTCTTT
TRBV7-3,NA,TRBJ2-5,NA,CASSLNIQETQYF,TGTGCCAGCAGCTTAAATATTCAAGAGACCCAGTACTTC
TRBV28,TRBD2,TRBJ2-7,NA,CASSLLAGNSYEQYF,TGTGCCAGCAGTTTGCTAGCGGGCAATTCCTACGAGCAGTACTTC
TRBV5-6,TRBD1,TRBJ1-5,NA,CASSLGQGNLNQPQHF,TGTGCCAGCAGCTTGGGACAGGGGAATCTTAATCAGCCCCAGCATTTT
TRBV7-2,NA,TRBJ1-1,NA,CASSLSTDNTEAFF,TGTGCCAGCAGCTTAAGCACAGACAACACTGAAGCTTTCTTT
TRBV9,TRBD1,TRBJ1-6,few,CASSAEQGYNSPLHF,TGTGCCAGCAGCGCTGAACAGGGGTATAATTCACCCCTCCACTTT
TRBV27,NA,TRBJ1-5,NA,CASSLFGQSNQPQHF,TGTGCCAGCAGCCTCTTCGGACAGAGCAATCAGCCCCAGCATTTT
TRBV4-2,TRBD2,TRBJ2-5,NA,CASSRGLAGLQETQYF,TGTGCCAGCAGCCGCGGACTAGCGGGGCTACAAGAGACCCAGTACTTC
TRBV5-1,NA,TRBJ1-2,once,CASSSPGVYGYTF,TGCGCCAGCAGCTCACCGGGAGTATATGGCTACACCTTC
TRBV7-2,NA,TRBJ1-3,once,CASSLTSALSGNTIYF,TGTGCCAGCAGCTTAACTAGCGCTCTCTCTGGAAACACCATATATTTT
TRBV4-3,NA,TRBJ2-7,NA,CASSQVVGQFREQYF,TGCGCCAGCAGCCAAGTAGTAGGACAGTTTAGGGAGCAGTACTTC
TRBV13,NA,TRBJ2-3,NA,CASSPRGGARTSTDTQYF,TGTGCCAGCAGCCCCCGAGGTGGGGCGAGAACTAGCACAGATACGCAGTATTTT
TRBV5-1,TRBD1,TRBJ2-1,once,CASSLTGVGEQFF,TGCGCCAGCAGCCTTACAGGGGTGGGTGAGCAGTTCTTC
TRBV10-3,TRBD1,TRBJ2-2,NA,CAISAGQGTNTGELFF,TGTGCCATCAGTGCGGGACAGGGAACGAACACCGGGGAGCTGTTTTTT
TRBV2,TRBD1,TRBJ1-1,NA,CASSETTSRTGITFF,TGTGCCAGCAGTGAAACCACCTCCCGGACAGGGATAACTTTCTTT
TRBV29-1,TRBD2,TRBJ2-1,NA,CSVEVSGGVSEQFF,TGCAGCGTTGAAGTCTCCGGGGGGGTCAGTGAGCAGTTCTTC
TRBV28,NA,TRBJ1-5,once,CASRGAGTSNQPQHF,TGTGCCAGCAGGGGGGCCGGGACCAGCAATCAGCCCCAGCATTTT
TRBV25-1,TRBD1,TRBJ1-1,NA,CASSVISGQGMNTEAFF,TGTGCCAGCAGTGTAATCTCGGGACAGGGAATGAACACTGAAGCTTTCTTT
TRBV6-5,NA,TRBJ1-6,once,CASKGHAGGSPLHF,TGTGCCAGCAAGGGACATGCTGGGGGATCACCCCTCCACTTT
TRBV10-3,NA,TRBJ1-1,NA,CAISDLRENTEAFF,TGTGCCATCAGTGATTTGAGAGAGAACACTGAAGCTTTCTTT
TRBV7-9,TRBD1,TRBJ1-1,NA,CASSRTWTGMNTEAFF,TGTGCCAGCAGCCGTACCTGGACAGGGATGAACACTGAAGCTTTCTTT
TRBV27,NA,TRBJ1-4,NA,CASSLAGPGELFF,TGTGCCAGCAGTTTGGCAGGCCCAGGTGAACTGTTTTTT
TRBV15,TRBD1,TRBJ1-2,NA,CATRQIWTGGRYGYTF,TGTGCCACCAGACAAATATGGACAGGGGGGAGGTATGGCTACACCTTC
TRBV6-5,NA,TRBJ2-7,once,CASSRTESYEQYF,TGTGCCAGCAGCCGGACAGAATCCTACGAGCAGTACTTC
TRBV30,TRBD1,TRBJ2-7,NA,CAWSDYRGLVSPPEQYF,TGTGCCTGGAGTGATTACAGGGGGCTCGTATCCCCCCCCGAGCAGTACTTC
TRBV30,TRBD2,TRBJ2-1,NA,CAWSGTSGGAGVEQFF,TGTGCCTGGAGTGGGACTAGCGGGGGGGCAGGGGTTGAGCAGTTCTTC
TRBV29-1,NA,TRBJ1-3,NA,CSARVGNTIYF,TGCAGCGCCAGGGTTGGAAACACCATATATTTT